The T cell receptor (beta chain) under discussion was sequenced for a study of T cell changes during pregnancy in multiple sclerosis. The method was immunoSEQ multiplex PCR; TCRdb's version includes in-frame clones alone and lacks a portion of them. The profile shows some 64,000 clones, around 90% of them singletons. The CDR3 spans 15 residues. V dropped 0 bases and J dropped 4; count of bases not matched to a gene: 6. CDR1 and CDR2 from the germline V gene are SGHRS and YFSETQ. This clone was detected only once. The chain recombines TRBV5-1 with TRBJ1-1; 7 positions match TRBD1. The TCR originated in a female donor with multiple sclerosis, enrolled in a pregnancy study. The sequencing used peripheral blood, collected after pregnancy. The CDR3 loop reads CASSLEGAGGTEAFF. DNA of the CDR3: TGCGCCAGCAGCTTGGAGGGGGCCGGGGGCACTGAAGCTTTCTTT.